This T cell receptor beta chain originates from a study of cytomegalovirus exposure and HLA in healthy donors. The germline V and J ends were trimmed by 2 bases and 7 bases, with 12 bases remaining between them. CDR3 length: 13 residues. Germline assignment: CDR1 KGHSH and CDR2 LQKENI. The PCR was carried out with 60 Vbeta primers and 13 Jbeta primers. Profiling relied on immunoSEQ multiplex PCR, and the TCRdb table lists in-frame clones only, not all of them. Of more than 95,000 clones listed, around 80% are singletons. Concerning this clone: Its antigen is undetermined.

Study-wide points: In an earlier analysis, in approximately 570 donors, most V segments appeared productive either ~87% or ~30% of the time.

This TCR was recovered from a woman between 18 and 30 years old in good health and CMV-seropositive. The sample was PBMCs. The rearrangement links TRBV18 to TRBJ2-7; D unclear. The CDR3: CASSPAIVGEQYF. The CDR3 region has the DNA TGTGCCAGCTCACCAGCGATCGTCGGGGAGCAGTACTTC.